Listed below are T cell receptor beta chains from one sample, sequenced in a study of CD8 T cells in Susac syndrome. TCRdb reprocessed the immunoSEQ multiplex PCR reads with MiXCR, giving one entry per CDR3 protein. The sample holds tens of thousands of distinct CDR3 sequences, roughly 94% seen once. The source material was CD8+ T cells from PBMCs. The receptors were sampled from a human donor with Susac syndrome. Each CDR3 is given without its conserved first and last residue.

CDR3: ASSLGSAIEAF
V: TRBV5-6

CDR3: ASSQDRGTGNEQF
V: TRBV4-1

CDR3: AISETDLPTSGANVLT
V: TRBV10-3

CDR3: ASLTERTKYNEQF
V: TRBV12-3/TRBV12-4

CDR3: AWSQLSAGEQF
V: TRBV30

CDR3: ASSYGTVNEQF
V: TRBV11-2

CDR3: ATLDRSSVYNEQF
V: TRBV27

CDR3: ASSPVQATEAF
V: TRBV18

CDR3: ASGSIATQETQY
V: TRBV6-2/TRBV6-3

CDR3: SVVGTPSGNEQY
V: TRBV29-1

CDR3: SARAGYLFKRPYPQY
V: TRBV20-1

CDR3: ASSPPGGTGYT
V: TRBV18

CDR3: ASSTWDRGLYEQY
V: TRBV27

CDR3: ASSLVDGVDYGYT
V: TRBV13

CDR3: SVVRMVDGRGPWQF
V: TRBV29-1

CDR3: ASRDQQTSTVGEQF
V: TRBV9